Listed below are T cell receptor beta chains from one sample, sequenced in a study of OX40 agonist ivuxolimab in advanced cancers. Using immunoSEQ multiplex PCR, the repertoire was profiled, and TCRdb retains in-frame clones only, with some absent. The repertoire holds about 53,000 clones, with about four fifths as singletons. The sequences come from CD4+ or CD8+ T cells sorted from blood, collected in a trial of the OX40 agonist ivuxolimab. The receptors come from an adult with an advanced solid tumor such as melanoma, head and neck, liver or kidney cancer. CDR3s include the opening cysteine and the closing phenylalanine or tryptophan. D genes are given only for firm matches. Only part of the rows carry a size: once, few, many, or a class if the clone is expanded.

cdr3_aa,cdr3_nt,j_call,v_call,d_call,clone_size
CASSPGTLDTQYF,TGTGCCAGCAGCCCGGGGACTTTAGATACGCAGTATTTT,TRBJ2-3,TRBV7-7,NA,NA
CASSLEGTGAFEKLFF,TGTGCCAGCTCGCTGGAGGGGACAGGAGCCTTTGAAAAACTGTTTTTT,TRBJ1-4,TRBV18,TRBD1,once
CASSLRSNYGYTF,TGTGCCAGCAGCTTGAGAAGTAACTATGGCTACACCTTC,TRBJ1-2,TRBV5-4,NA,NA
CASSGTSGADTQYF,TGCGCCAGCAGCGGGACTAGCGGGGCAGATACGCAGTATTTT,TRBJ2-3,TRBV5-1,TRBD2,NA
CASRGGVAGVTYEQYF,TGTGCCAGCCGGGGGGGAGTAGCGGGGGTGACCTACGAGCAGTACTTC,TRBJ2-7,TRBV6-6,TRBD2,NA
CASGLVGQVYNEQFF,TGTGCTAGTGGTTTGGTAGGGCAGGTCTACAATGAGCAGTTCTTC,TRBJ2-1,TRBV12-5,NA,NA
CASSLERVARGYTF,TGTGCCAGCAGCTTGGAGAGGGTTGCCCGTGGCTACACCTTC,TRBJ1-2,TRBV5-6,NA,NA
CASSPQSGANVLTF,TGTGCCAGCTCACCACAATCTGGGGCCAACGTCCTGACTTTC,TRBJ2-6,TRBV18,NA,NA
CASSVLAGSTDTQYF,TGTGCCAGCAGCGTCCTAGCGGGGAGCACAGATACGCAGTATTTT,TRBJ2-3,TRBV9,TRBD2,once
CASSKGAGETQYF,TGTGCCAGCAGCAAGGGGGCCGGAGAGACCCAGTACTTC,TRBJ2-5,TRBV11-3,TRBD1,once
CASSLGQINEKLFF,TGTGCCAGCAGCTTGGGTCAGATTAATGAAAAACTGTTTTTT,TRBJ1-4,TRBV5-6,NA,once
CASGTGQTINQPQHF,TGTGCCAGCGGGACAGGGCAAACAATCAATCAGCCCCAGCATTTT,TRBJ1-5,TRBV9,TRBD1,NA
CASQLGGAYYGYTF,TGTGCCAGCCAACTGGGGGGTGCGTACTATGGCTACACCTTC,TRBJ1-2,TRBV28,NA,once
CASSLVEGFMNTEAFF,TGTGCCAGCAGTCTCGTTGAAGGCTTCATGAACACTGAAGCTTTCTTT,TRBJ1-1,TRBV27,NA,NA
CASSPGQGVNTEAFF,TGTGCCAGCAGTCCGGGACAGGGAGTGAACACTGAAGCTTTCTTT,TRBJ1-1,TRBV6-5,TRBD1,medium-sized
CASSKKGYQRAGELFF,TGTGCCAGCAGCAAAAAGGGCTATCAGCGGGCCGGGGAGCTGTTTTTT,TRBJ2-2,TRBV21-1,NA,NA
CASSPRQFIGEQFF,TGTGCCAGCAGTCCCAGACAGTTTATTGGTGAGCAGTTCTTC,TRBJ2-1,TRBV6-5,NA,NA
CASSPQGGQGYAFF,TGTGCCAGCAGCCCTCAAGGGGGACAGGGCTATGCTTTCTTT,TRBJ1-1,TRBV7-9,TRBD1,NA
CATSRDGQGNYEQYF,TGTGCCACCAGCAGAGATGGACAGGGGAACTACGAGCAGTACTTC,TRBJ2-7,TRBV15,TRBD1,NA
CASSSSGGANVLTF,TGTGCCAGCAGCTCCTCGGGGGGGGCCAACGTCCTGACTTTC,TRBJ2-6,TRBV27,NA,NA
CARSRRPSQPQHF,TGTGCCAGAAGCCGACGACCGTCCCAGCCCCAGCATTTT,TRBJ1-5,TRBV7-5,NA,NA
CASSPSGGDTEAFF,TGCGCCAGCAGCCCGTCCGGGGGTGACACTGAAGCTTTCTTT,TRBJ1-1,TRBV5-1,NA,NA
CASSQGAPKNIQYF,TGTGCCAGCAGCCAAGGGGCGCCCAAAAACATTCAGTACTTC,TRBJ2-4,TRBV28,NA,NA
CASSLTLTGNYGYTF,TGCGCCAGCAGCCTTACACTGACAGGGAACTATGGCTACACCTTC,TRBJ1-2,TRBV4-3,TRBD1,NA
CASSLRGDQPQHF,TGTGCCAGCAGCTTACGGGGGGATCAGCCCCAGCATTTT,TRBJ1-5,TRBV7-9,NA,few
CASSTNGGENGIQYF,TGTGCCAGCAGCACCAATGGGGGGGAGAACGGCATTCAGTACTTC,TRBJ2-4,TRBV7-2,TRBD2,NA
CASSSRGGRDTQYF,TGTGCCAGCAGTTCGCGGGGGGGCCGAGATACGCAGTATTTT,TRBJ2-3,TRBV6-5,TRBD2,NA
CASSAQRQGSNSPLHF,TGTGCCAGTAGTGCGCAACGACAGGGTTCCAATTCACCCCTCCACTTT,TRBJ1-6,TRBV19,TRBD1,NA
CASTRTPTDNYGYTF,TGTGCCAGCACCCGAACCCCGACAGACAACTATGGCTACACCTTC,TRBJ1-2,TRBV6-5,NA,NA
CASSQQGRGTGELFF,TGTGCCAGCAGCCAGCAGGGACGGGGCACCGGGGAGCTGTTTTTT,TRBJ2-2,TRBV7-9,NA,few
CASSLEVSSYEQYF,TGTGCCAGCAGCTTAGAGGTTTCGTCCTACGAGCAGTACTTC,TRBJ2-7,TRBV7-9,NA,NA
CASSLGGTYYGYTF,TGTGCCAGCAGCTTAGGGGGGACCTACTATGGCTACACCTTC,TRBJ1-2,TRBV7-2,NA,NA
CASSSRLAGGVGETQYF,TGTGCCAGCAGCTCCAGACTAGCGGGGGGAGTCGGAGAGACCCAGTACTTC,TRBJ2-5,TRBV11-2,TRBD2,NA
CASSQARGNGYTF,TGTGCCAGCAGCCAAGCCAGGGGAAATGGCTACACCTTC,TRBJ1-2,TRBV14,NA,NA
CASSRGQLARGYTF,TGTGCCAGCAGTAGGGGACAGCTGGCGCGTGGCTACACCTTC,TRBJ1-2,TRBV27,TRBD1,NA
CASSGPQGYEQFF,TGTGCCAGCAGCGGACCGCAGGGCTATGAGCAGTTCTTC,TRBJ2-1,TRBV13,NA,NA
CAWSAQTLKETQYF,TGTGCCTGGAGTGCCCAGACCCTAAAAGAGACCCAGTACTTC,TRBJ2-5,TRBV30,NA,NA
CAISFGLNTEAFF,TGTGCCATCAGTTTCGGGCTGAACACTGAAGCTTTCTTT,TRBJ1-1,TRBV10-3,NA,few
CASTRWGDQAKNIQYF,TGTGCGAGCACGCGGTGGGGCGATCAAGCCAAAAACATTCAGTACTTC,TRBJ2-4,TRBV7-9,NA,NA
CASRPGLANEQFF,TGTGCCAGCAGACCCGGGCTAGCGAATGAGCAGTTCTTC,TRBJ2-1,TRBV6-5,NA,once
CASSPRSSYNEQFF,TGTGCCAGTAGTCCGAGAAGCTCCTACAATGAGCAGTTCTTC,TRBJ2-1,TRBV19,NA,NA
CASSMTGAGGYTF,TGTGCCAGCAGCATGACAGGGGCGGGGGGCTACACCTTC,TRBJ1-2,TRBV5-6,TRBD1,NA
CASSIEGDYTEAFF,TGTGCCAGTAGTATTGAAGGGGATTACACTGAAGCTTTCTTT,TRBJ1-1,TRBV19,NA,NA
CATSRTGTGRYNEQFF,TGTGCCACCAGCCGAACCGGGACAGGGAGGTACAATGAGCAGTTCTTC,TRBJ2-1,TRBV15,TRBD1,NA
CASSVVPGTKNIQYF,TGTGCCAGCAGCGTTGTGCCAGGGACCAAAAACATTCAGTACTTC,TRBJ2-4,TRBV9,NA,NA
CASSRDEPTDTQYF,TGCGCCAGCTCACGGGATGAACCCACAGATACGCAGTATTTT,TRBJ2-3,TRBV5-1,NA,NA
CASSSSGQAGNEQFF,TGTGCCAGCAGCTCAAGCGGACAGGCAGGCAATGAGCAGTTCTTC,TRBJ2-1,TRBV9,TRBD1,NA